These 21 T cell receptor beta chains were sequenced from one sample in a study of shared clonotypes between healthy human individuals. Assay used: immunoSEQ multiplex PCR; TCRdb lists only in-frame clones, some missing. The table records fewer than 1.4 million clones, around 78% of them present only once. Specimen: memory CD4+ T cells from PBMCs. Sample subset: CD45RA-negative fraction. The receptors derive from a man aged 18 to 29 in good health. Some clones in this sample may be carry-over from other donors' samples.

The rearrangement links TRBV5-6 to TRBJ1-1; D remains unclear. V was cut by 4 bases and J by 5 bases, with 12 bases left in between. Germline CDR1 and CDR2: SGHDT and YYEEEE. The CDR3 runs 13 residues. CDR3 residues: CASSPRYLTEAFF. In nucleotides, the CDR3 is TGTGCCAGCAGCCCCAGGTATCTGACTGAAGCTTTCTTT.

The CDR3 is CASSTPGTSGYNEQFF. CDR3 bases: TGTGCCAGCAGCACACCCGGGACTAGCGGCTACAATGAGCAGTTCTTC. The chain couples TRBV9 to TRBJ2-1, with 11 bases fitting TRBD2. The trim removed 4 bases at V and 3 bases at J, leaving 6 bases unmatched. This CDR3 has 16 amino acids. The germline V gene encodes CDR1 SGDLS and CDR2 YYNGEE. The variable domain in full, completed from reference TRBV9 and TRBJ2-1, reads DSGVTQTPKHLITATGQRVTLRCSPRSGDLSVYWYQQSLDQGLQFLIQYYNGEERAKGNILERFSAQQFPDLHSELNLSSLELGDSALYFCASSTPGTSGYNEQFFGPGTRLTVL.

This clone was observed at least ten times. The rearrangement joins TRBV29-1 to TRBJ2-1; weak D call: TRBD2 (6 bases). This CDR3 has 14 residues. Per the germline V gene, CDR1 is SQVTM and CDR2 is ANQGSEA. Deletions cut 6 bases from V and 9 bases from J, with 21 bases between. The CDR3, as DNA: TGCAGCGTGTTGGGCGGGACCCTTGACCCTGAGCAGTTCTTC. Its protein is CSVLGGTLDPEQFF.

This chain connects TRBV4-2 to TRBJ2-1; 11 positions agree with TRBD1. The V and J ends lost 0 bases and 6 bases, in that order; junction bases with no gene match: 4. Germline values: CDR1 LGHNA, CDR2 YNFKEQ. The CDR3 spans 16 residues. In DNA, the CDR3 is TGTGCCAGCAGCCAAGATATGGGGACAGGGGGCAATGAGCAGTTCTTC. Its protein is CASSQDMGTGGNEQFF.

V is TRBV18 and J is TRBJ1-6; 7 nucleotides line up with TRBD1. The CDR3 sequence is 16 residues long. Germline V gives CDR1 KGHSH, CDR2 LQKENI. The V segment lost 4 bases and the J segment 5 bases; nucleotides outside the gene matches: 8. The CDR3 DNA sequence: TGTGCCAGCTCACTGAATAGACAGGGAGATAATTCACCCCTCCACTTT. This sequence encodes CASSLNRQGDNSPLHF.

This clone was counted a few times. The rearrangement links TRBV30 to TRBJ2-4; D uncertain. V lost 4 bases, J lost 0 bases, and 10 bases lay in between. CDR1 GTSNPN and CDR2 SVGIG come from the germline V gene (reference sequence). CDR3 size: 14 residues. Here the CDR3 DNA reads TGTGCCTGGAAAAAGAGACTAGCCAAAAACATTCAGTACTTC. As protein: CAWKKRLAKNIQYF.

V is TRBV5-1 and J is TRBJ2-4; D tentatively reads TRBD1 or TRBD2 (5 bases each). Germline CDR1 SGHRS, CDR2 YFSETQ. The length of the CDR3 is 14 residues. V lost 3 bases and J lost 8, with 15 bases in between. CDR3 nucleotides: TGCGCCAGCAGCTCCGGGACCCCAGTGGACATTCAGTACTTC. It specifies CASSSGTPVDIQYF.

V gene TRBV6-4 combines with J gene TRBJ2-2; 10 bases fit TRBD1. Trimming took 6 bases from V and 3 from J; bases not matched to a gene: 4. Germline-derived CDR1 and CDR2 are MRHNA and SNTAGT. This CDR3 has 15 amino acids. The CDR3 nucleotides are TGTGCCAGCAGATCGACAGGGGGCGACACCGGGGAGCTGTTTTTT. The encoded protein is CASRSTGGDTGELFF.

This clone was seen a single time. The J gene is TRBJ1-5, the V gene TRBV27; 7 bases fit TRBD1. This CDR3 contains 17 residues. V dropped 6 bases and J dropped 0; count of bases not matched to a gene: 11. CDR1 and CDR2 from the germline V gene are MNHEY and SMNVEV (reference sequence). CDR3 DNA: TGTGCCAGCAGCTCCCGGACAGGTGCCTATAGCAATCAGCCCCAGCATTTT. Translating gives CASSSRTGAYSNQPQHF.

Concerning this clone: A much larger clonotype is one base distant, so this may be a read error. The same CDR3 also results from other DNA sequences found in this sample. This chain links TRBV20-1 with TRBJ2-1; tentatively, D is TRBD2 (6 bases). The germline V and J ends were trimmed by 3 bases and 6 bases, with 6 bases remaining between them. The CDR3 length is 11 residues. Germline V lookup: CDR1 DFQATT, CDR2 SNEGSKA (reference sequence). This CDR3 is CSARRGNEQFF. Written as DNA, the CDR3 is TGCAGTGCTAGGCGGGGCAATGAGCAGTTCTTC.

This clone was picked up a small number of times. The gene calls are TRBV28 and TRBJ2-7, with 9 bases lining up with TRBD2. V shed 1 base, J shed 4 bases, and the junction held 11 bases outside the gene matches. Germline loops: CDR1 MDHEN, CDR2 SYDVKM. This CDR3 has 17 amino acids. CDR3 bases: TGTGCCAGCAGTTTATCAGGGGGTAGCGGGAGTGGGTACGAGCAGTACTTC. Its translation: CASSLSGGSGSGYEQYF.

Worth noting for this clone: The same CDR3 can be traced to other DNA sequences in this sample. The V gene is TRBV18, the J gene TRBJ2-5; 8 nucleotides agree with TRBD1. The length of the CDR3 is 13 residues. The J segment lost 5 bases and the V segment lost 3 bases, leaving 2 bases of the junction unmatched. Germline V lookup: CDR1 KGHSH, CDR2 LQKENI. CDR3 nucleotides: TGTGCCAGCTCACCTGGGACAGGCGAGACCCAGTACTTC. Its protein product is CASSPGTGETQYF.

CDR3 sequence reads: CASSPTVVTRGIQPQHF. In DNA form, the CDR3 reads TGTGCCAGCTCACCAACTGTGGTCACCCGCGGGATACAGCCCCAGCATTTT. The V call is TRBV18, the J call TRBJ1-5; no definite D call. V shed 2 bases and J shed 7 bases, with 21 bases lying between them. The CDR3 is 17 amino acids. CDR1 is KGHSH, CDR2 LQKENI, per germline.

Here the CDR3 reads CASSLGGTVFSYEQYF. The DNA of the CDR3 is TGTGCCAGCAGCTTAGGGGGGACGGTCTTCTCCTACGAGCAGTACTTC. This rearrangement joins TRBV7-2 to TRBJ2-7; D is tentatively TRBD1 or TRBD2 (5 bases each). The CDR3 totals 16 residues. Per the germline V gene, CDR1 is SGHTA and CDR2 is FQGNSA. The V end lost 1 base, the J end lost 0 bases, and 13 bases lay between the germline ends. The full variable domain, its missing parts supplied by reference TRBV7-2 and TRBJ2-7, is GAGVSQSPSNKVTEKGKDVELRCDPISGHTALYWYRQSLGQGLEFLIYFQGNSAPDKSGLPSDRFSAERTGGSVSTLTIQRTQQEDSAVYLCASSLGGTVFSYEQYFGPGTRLTVT.

The V call is TRBV28, the J call TRBJ2-7; tentative D call: TRBD1 (6 bases). In germline, CDR1 is MDHEN, CDR2 SYDVKM. Deletions cut 11 bases from V and 4 bases from J, with 18 bases between. The CDR3 consists of 13 residues. The CDR3 protein is CAVQGRGRYEQYF. CDR3 nucleotide sequence: TGTGCCGTGCAGGGCAGGGGTCGGTACGAGCAGTACTTC.

This chain connects TRBV11-2 to TRBJ2-7; D is unresolved. V dropped 1 base and J dropped 4 bases, with 11 bases sitting between them. The CDR3 contains 14 residues. Looked up from germline, CDR1 is SGHAT and CDR2 is FQNNGV. CDR3 region: CASSLGWAAYEQYF. In nucleotides, the CDR3 is TGTGCCAGCAGCTTAGGCTGGGCGGCGTACGAGCAGTACTTC. Full variable domain (missing parts from reference TRBV11-2 and TRBJ2-7): EAGVAQSPRYKIIEKRQSVAFWCNPISGHATLYWYQQILGQGPKLLIQFQNNGVVDDSQLPKDRFSAERLKGVDSTLKIQPAKLEDSAVYLCASSLGWAAYEQYFGPGTRLTVT.

The V gene is TRBV14, the J gene TRBJ2-5; maybe TRBD2 (5 bases). Trimming removed 5 bases at V and 4 bases at J, with 17 bases between. Germline assignment: CDR1 SGHDN and CDR2 FVKESK. There are 15 residues in the CDR3. The CDR3 sequence: CASSSGLWSRETQYF. CDR3 nucleotide sequence: TGTGCCAGCAGCTCAGGACTTTGGTCTCGAGAGACCCAGTACTTC. The full variable domain, rest sourced from reference TRBV14 and TRBJ2-5, is EAGVTQFPSHSVIEKGQTVTLRCDPISGHDNLYWYRRVMGKEIKFLLHFVKESKQDESGMPNNRFLAERTGGTYSTLKVQPAELEDSGVYFCASSSGLWSRETQYFGPGTRLLVL.

The gene calls are TRBV7-2 and TRBJ2-5; no firm D call. The CDR3 runs 13 residues. Germline V gene lookup returns CDR1 SGHTA and CDR2 FQGNSA. Trimming took off 4 bases at V and 4 bases at J, with 10 bases between the two ends. The CDR3 DNA follows: TGTGCCAGCAGCTCGGCAGTAGGAGAGACCCAGTACTTC. This encodes CASSSAVGETQYF.

The V and J genes are TRBV30 and TRBJ1-4; 8 bases are shared with TRBD1. The J segment lost 3 bases and the V segment lost 4 bases, leaving 16 bases of the junction unmatched. Germline V gives CDR1 GTSNPN, CDR2 SVGIG (reference sequence). The CDR3 contains 18 residues. The chain's CDR3 is CAWISDRVRVTANEKLFF. The DNA of the CDR3 is TGTGCCTGGATCTCGGACAGGGTTCGGGTCACCGCTAATGAAAAACTGTTTTTT.

The chain has TRBV9 and TRBJ2-7; 7 bases align to TRBD1. V lost 4 bases and J lost 0; bases outside the gene matches: 13. The CDR3 is 17 amino acids. Germline V gene data show CDR1 as SGDLS and CDR2 as YYNGEE. In DNA, the CDR3 is TGTGCCAGCAGCCCCCTTATGGGACAGCAAAGCTCCTACGAGCAGTACTTC. Amino acid sequence: CASSPLMGQQSSYEQYF.

The CDR3: CASSPGLAGEQEQFF. DNA of the CDR3: TGTGCCAGCTCACCGGGACTAGCGGGAGAGCAAGAGCAGTTCTTC. J is TRBJ2-1 and V is TRBV18; TRBD2 matches 14 bases. This CDR3 comprises 15 residues. CDR1 is KGHSH and CDR2 is LQKENI in the germline V gene. V lost 3 bases, J lost 10 bases, and 5 bases stayed unmatched.